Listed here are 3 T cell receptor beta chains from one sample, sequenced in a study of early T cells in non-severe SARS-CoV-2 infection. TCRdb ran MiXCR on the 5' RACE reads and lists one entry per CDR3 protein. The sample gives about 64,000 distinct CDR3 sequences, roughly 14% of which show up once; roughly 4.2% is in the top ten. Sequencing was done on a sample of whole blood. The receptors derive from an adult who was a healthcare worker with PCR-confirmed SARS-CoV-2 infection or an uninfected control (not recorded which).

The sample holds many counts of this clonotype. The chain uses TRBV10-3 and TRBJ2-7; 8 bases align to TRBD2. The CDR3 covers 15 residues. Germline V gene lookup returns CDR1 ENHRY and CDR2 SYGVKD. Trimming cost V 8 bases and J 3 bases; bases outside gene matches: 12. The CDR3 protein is CAIALRGVGGYEQYF. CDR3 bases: TGTGCCATCGCCCTGCGGGGGGTCGGGGGCTACGAGCAGTACTTC.

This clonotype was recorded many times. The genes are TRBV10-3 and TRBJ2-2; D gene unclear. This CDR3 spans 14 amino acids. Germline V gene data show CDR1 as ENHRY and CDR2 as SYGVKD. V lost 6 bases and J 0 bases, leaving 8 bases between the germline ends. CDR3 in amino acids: CAIRGYANTGELFF. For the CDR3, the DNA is TGTGCCATCAGGGGGTACGCGAACACCGGGGAGCTGTTTTTT.

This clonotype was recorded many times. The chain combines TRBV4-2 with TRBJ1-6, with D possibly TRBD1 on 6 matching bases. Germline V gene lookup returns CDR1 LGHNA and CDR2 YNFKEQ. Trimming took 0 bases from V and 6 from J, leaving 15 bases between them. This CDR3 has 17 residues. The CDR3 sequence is CASSQERVPGANSPLHF. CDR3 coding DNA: TGTGCCAGCAGCCAAGAGAGGGTCCCGGGGGCTAATTCACCCCTCCACTTT.